Following are 18 T cell receptor beta chains from one sample sequenced in a study of cytotoxic CD8 clonotypes in ibrutinib-treated CLL. Clones were read by immunoSEQ multiplex PCR, and TCRdb kept only the in-frame ones, dropping some. This sample has approximately 200,000 clones, with around 72% found just once. The source material was PBMCs, sampled after 24 months of ibrutinib treatment. The receptors here all came from a human donor with chronic lymphocytic leukemia.

The chain couples TRBV4-2 to TRBJ2-1; the D is unclear. The germline gives CDR1 LGHNA, CDR2 YNFKEQ. The V end was cut by 3 bases, the J end by 2 bases, with 11 bases between. This CDR3 spans 15 amino acids. CDR3 region: CASSQGHIPYNEQFF. CDR3 in DNA: TGTGCCAGCAGCCAGGGCCATATACCCTACAATGAGCAGTTCTTC.

The V call is TRBV2, the J call TRBJ2-3, with 9 positions matching TRBD1. The length of the CDR3 is 16 residues. With V trimmed by 4 bases and J by 9 bases, 14 bases remained unmatched. Per germline, CDR1 SNHLY and CDR2 FYNNEI. The CDR3 coding sequence is TGTGCCAGCAGTGGACAGGGGGGATTCGGAATGAGCACGCAGTATTTT. Amino acid sequence: CASSGQGGFGMSTQYF.

The chain couples TRBV5-4 to TRBJ2-5; TRBD2 matches at 12 bases. The CDR3 has 16 amino acids. J was trimmed by 4 bases and V by 4 bases; bases with no gene match: 8. The germline CDR1 and CDR2 sequences are SGHNT and YYREEE (reference sequence). The CDR3 nucleotides are TGTGCCAGCAGCCGCGGACTAGCGGGAATAGGAGAGACCCAGTACTTC. As protein: CASSRGLAGIGETQYF. Full variable domain (outside the CDR3, taken from reference TRBV5-4 and TRBJ2-5): ETGVTQSPTHLIKTRGQQVTLRCSSQSGHNTVSWYQQALGQGPQFIFQYYREEENGRGNFPPRFSGLQFPNYSSELNVNALELDDSALYLCASSRGLAGIGETQYFGPGTRLLVL.

In its sample, this clone was seen a few times. The chain employs TRBV7-2 and TRBJ2-7; 8 positions agree with TRBD1. This CDR3 contains 11 residues. V was clipped by 5 bases and J by 12 bases; unmatched bases: 6. Germline CDR1 is SGHTA and CDR2 is FQGNSA. As DNA, the CDR3 is TGTGCCAGCAGCCTCCGACAGGGGTTGTACTTC. It encodes CASSLRQGLYF.

The V and J genes are TRBV29-1 and TRBJ1-2, with 9 nucleotides matching TRBD1. Unmatched junction bases numbered 10, after V lost 2 bases and J lost 0 bases. This CDR3 has 17 amino acids. The V gene's germline CDR1 is SQVTM and CDR2 ANQGSEA. This CDR3 is CSVEIIGQGIANYGYTF. The CDR3 DNA follows: TGCAGCGTTGAAATTATAGGACAGGGGATTGCTAACTATGGCTACACCTTC. Full variable domain (remainder filled in from reference TRBV29-1 and TRBJ1-2): SAVISQKPSRDICQRGTSLTIQCQVDSQVTMMFWYRQQPGQSLTLIATANQGSEATYESGFVIDKFPISRPNLTFSTLTVSNMSPEDSSIYLCSVEIIGQGIANYGYTFGSGTRLTVV.

The V call is TRBV6-6, the J call TRBJ2-3; D gene unclear. Germline lookup yields CDR1 MNHNY and CDR2 SVGAGI (reference sequence). V lost 4 bases and J lost 4, with 9 bases in between. The length of the CDR3 is 13 residues. As DNA, the CDR3 is TGTGCCAGCAGTTTCCGAGCCTCAGATACGCAGTATTTT. Translating it yields CASSFRASDTQYF.

This chain uses TRBV11-2 with TRBJ1-1, with D possibly matching TRBD1 (5 bases). The ends were cut back, 5 bases at V and 0 bases at J, with 13 bases in the middle. Per the germline V gene, CDR1 is SGHAT and CDR2 is FQNNGV. The CDR3 totals 15 residues. DNA for the CDR3: TGTGCCAGCAGCAGAACCGGGACGGTGAACACTGAAGCTTTCTTT. It translates to CASSRTGTVNTEAFF. Drawing the rest from reference TRBV11-2 and TRBJ1-1, the complete variable domain is EAGVAQSPRYKIIEKRQSVAFWCNPISGHATLYWYQQILGQGPKLLIQFQNNGVVDDSQLPKDRFSAERLKGVDSTLKIQPAKLEDSAVYLCASSRTGTVNTEAFFGQGTRLTVV.

The table lists this clone with a few counts. The V call is TRBV18, the J call TRBJ2-7; 7 bases match TRBD1. The germline gives CDR1 KGHSH, CDR2 LQKENI. With V trimmed by 4 bases and J by 3 bases, 6 bases remained unmatched. This CDR3 has 14 residues. Here the CDR3 reads CASSQLGTDYEQYF. The CDR3, as DNA: TGTGCCAGCTCACAGCTTGGGACAGACTACGAGCAGTACTTC.

This sequence joins TRBV30 and TRBJ1-4; D gene uncertain. This CDR3 spans 16 amino acids. Deletions cut 3 bases from V and 8 bases from J, with 22 bases between. CDR1 is GTSNPN and CDR2 is SVGIG in the germline V gene (reference sequence). This CDR3 reads CAWSPPYSGRKEKLFF. The CDR3 DNA is TGTGCCTGGAGCCCTCCATACAGTGGGAGGAAGGAAAAACTGTTTTTT. Variable domain in full (rest from reference TRBV30 and TRBJ1-4): SQTIHQWPATLVQPVGSPLSLECTVEGTSNPNLYWYRQAAGRGLQLLFYSVGIGQISSEVPQNLSASRPQDRQFILSSKKLLLSDSGFYLCAWSPPYSGRKEKLFFGSGTQLSVL.

The rearrangement links TRBV4-3 to TRBJ2-5; 11 bases are a match to TRBD2. Trimming at V came to 0 bases and at J to 5 bases, leaving 5 bases not matched to a gene. This CDR3 region has 16 residues. From germline, CDR1 is LGHNA and CDR2 YSLEER. DNA for the CDR3: TGCGCCAGCAGCCAAGAGAGGATAGCGGGAGGGGAGACCCAGTACTTC. Protein product: CASSQERIAGGETQYF.

The chain combines TRBV25-1 with TRBJ2-2, with TRBD1 as a possible D gene (5 bases). Per the germline V gene, CDR1 is MGHDK and CDR2 is SYGVNS. This CDR3 spans 15 amino acids. V was shortened by 4 bases and J by 3 bases, with 12 bases between the two germline ends. The CDR3 sequence: CASSGLPGYTGELFF. The DNA of the CDR3 is TGTGCCAGCAGTGGTCTTCCAGGGTACACCGGGGAGCTGTTTTTT.

This clone showed up just once. The chain recombines TRBV6-1 with TRBJ2-2, with a weak D call TRBD1 (6 bases). CDR1 and CDR2 from the germline V gene are MNHNS and SASEGT. This CDR3 has 16 amino acids. Trimming removed 3 bases at V and 5 bases at J, with 16 bases between. The CDR3 nucleotides read TGTGCCAGCAGTGAGCAGGGGCGAAAGATTACCGGGGAGCTGTTTTTT. This translates into CASSEQGRKITGELFF.

This chain uses TRBV27 with TRBJ2-5; TRBD2 matches at 8 bases. There are 14 residues in the CDR3. The germline V gene encodes CDR1 MNHEY and CDR2 SMNVEV (reference sequence). After removal of 8 bases from V and 2 bases from J, the junction contained 7 bases not matched to a gene. In DNA form, the CDR3 reads TGTGCCAGCGGCCCACTAGCGGAACAAGAGACCCAGTACTTC. Translated, it gives CASGPLAEQETQYF.

This clone showed up just a few times. The chain employs TRBV30 and TRBJ2-6; D uncertain. Deletions cut 1 base from V and 3 bases from J, with 4 bases between. The CDR3 is 13 residues long. Germline values: CDR1 GTSNPN, CDR2 SVGIG (reference sequence). The CDR3 reads CAWSGFGANVLTF. Written as DNA, the CDR3 is TGTGCCTGGAGTGGTTTTGGGGCCAACGTCCTGACTTTC. Complete variable domain (other parts from reference TRBV30 and TRBJ2-6): SQTIHQWPATLVQPVGSPLSLECTVEGTSNPNLYWYRQAAGRGLQLLFYSVGIGQISSEVPQNLSASRPQDRQFILSSKKLLLSDSGFYLCAWSGFGANVLTFGAGSRLTVL.

The genes are TRBV30 and TRBJ2-3; possibly TRBD2 for D (7 bases). V lost 0 bases to trimming and J lost 0 bases, with 19 bases between them. Germline CDR1 and CDR2: GTSNPN and SVGIG (reference sequence). The CDR3 extends over 18 amino acids. CDR3 protein: CAWSVGGLTGPSTDTQYF. CDR3 nucleotides: TGTGCCTGGAGTGTGGGGGGGCTTACGGGTCCTAGCACAGATACGCAGTATTTT.

The V gene is TRBV27, the J gene TRBJ1-5; D is possibly TRBD1 (5 bases). V was trimmed by 4 bases and J by 6 bases, leaving 19 bases between them. Germline V gives CDR1 MNHEY, CDR2 SMNVEV (reference sequence). This CDR3 contains 16 residues. The CDR3 bases are TGTGCCAGCAGTTCCCTCCCCCAGGGCGTCGGTCAGCCCCAGCATTTT. As protein: CASSSLPQGVGQPQHF.

The gene calls are TRBV29-1 and TRBJ1-2, with D tentatively TRBD1 (5 bases). Germline CDR1 reads SQVTM; CDR2 reads ANQGSEA. Trimming removed 7 bases from V and 4 bases from J, with 16 bases in between. The CDR3 sequence is 13 residues long. Written as DNA, the CDR3 is TGCAGCGCCCGATTGGGGGGTGCCTATGGCTACACCTTC. Translation: CSARLGGAYGYTF.

This clone was observed a few times. V gene TRBV2 combines with J gene TRBJ2-5; no firm D call. The V and J ends lost 7 bases and 1 base respectively, with 10 bases between them. The CDR3 has 13 residues. Germline V lookup: CDR1 SNHLY, CDR2 FYNNEI. The CDR3 nucleotides are TGTGCCAGCACCCTGCCGGCCCAAGAGACCCAGTACTTC. The encoded protein is CASTLPAQETQYF.